Listed here are 2 T cell receptor beta chains from one sample, sequenced in a study of beta chain features in type 1 diabetes. Investigators reverse transcribed all isolated RNA, so they sequenced expressed TCRB transcripts. Here immunoSEQ multiplex PCR was the method, and the copy in TCRdb shows in-frame clones only, minus some. The sample records roughly 450,000 clones, approximately 15% being singletons. The sample comprised naive CD4+ T cells from blood. The receptors were sampled from a man aged 25 to 45 in good health.

The chain links TRBV19 to TRBJ2-7; 7 bases are shared with TRBD1. After removal of 4 bases from V and 3 bases from J, the junction contained 6 bases not matched to a gene. CDR1 is LNHDA and CDR2 is SQIVND in the germline V gene (reference sequence). CDR3 size: 14 residues. The CDR3 sequence: CASSTTGQLYEQYF. The DNA for the CDR3 is TGTGCCAGTAGTACAACGGGACAGCTCTACGAGCAGTACTTC.

This clone came up a few times. This chain connects TRBV13 to TRBJ2-5; D unresolved. V gave up 1 base and J gave up 7 bases, with 10 bases separating them. The CDR3 runs to 13 residues. Per the germline V gene, CDR1 is PRHDT and CDR2 is FYEKMQ (reference sequence). The CDR3: CASSLDGPGTQYF. CDR3 bases: TGTGCCAGCAGCTTAGACGGGCCGGGGACCCAGTACTTC.